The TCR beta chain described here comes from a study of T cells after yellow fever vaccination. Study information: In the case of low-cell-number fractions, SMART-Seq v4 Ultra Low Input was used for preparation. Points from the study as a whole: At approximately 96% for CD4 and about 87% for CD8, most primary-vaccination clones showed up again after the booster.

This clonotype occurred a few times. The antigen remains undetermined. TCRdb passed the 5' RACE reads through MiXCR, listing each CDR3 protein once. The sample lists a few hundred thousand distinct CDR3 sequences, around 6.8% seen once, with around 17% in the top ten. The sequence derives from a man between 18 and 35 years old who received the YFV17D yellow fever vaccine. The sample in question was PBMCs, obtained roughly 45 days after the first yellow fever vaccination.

CDR3 loop: CASSLLTGVGYTF. The CDR3, as DNA: TGTGCCAGCAGCCTACTGACAGGGGTCGGCTACACCTTC. J is TRBJ1-2 and V is TRBV4-2; 8 bases line up with TRBD1. V lost 4 bases, J lost 8 bases, and 6 bases stayed unmatched. The CDR3 runs to 13 residues. Germline CDR1 reads LGHNA; CDR2 reads YNFKEQ.